This TCR beta chain is from a study of identical twins. In TCRdb, the 5' RACE reads were re-called with MiXCR into one record per CDR3 protein. This sample yields under 400,000 distinct CDR3 sequences, of which roughly 9% are seen a single time; about 9.1% belongs to the top ten. There were only healthy Caucasians among the donors. This clonotype was detected only a few times. Sequencing input: naive T cells sorted from blood. This clonotype originated in a woman aged 45-60 years in good health.

The CDR3 protein is CAWSVFGGRNTEAFF. The CDR3 bases are TGTGCCTGGAGTGTCTTTGGGGGCAGAAACACTGAAGCTTTCTTT. The chain couples TRBV30 to TRBJ1-1; TRBD1 is a possible D gene (6 bases). Germline V gene lookup returns CDR1 GTSNPN and CDR2 SVGIG (reference sequence). Trimming stripped 0 bases from V and 2 bases from J, with 13 bases between. CDR3 length: 15 amino acids.